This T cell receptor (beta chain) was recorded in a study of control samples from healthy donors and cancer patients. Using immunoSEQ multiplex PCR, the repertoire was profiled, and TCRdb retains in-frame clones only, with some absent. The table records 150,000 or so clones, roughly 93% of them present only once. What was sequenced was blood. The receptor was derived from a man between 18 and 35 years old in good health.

The CDR3 protein is CASSLWGGELFF. Here the CDR3 DNA reads TGTGCCAGCTCGTTATGGGGAGGGGAGCTGTTTTTT. The chain joins TRBV6-5 to TRBJ2-2; D call uncertain. This CDR3 is 12 amino acids long. Germline V CDR1 and CDR2: MNHEY, SVGAGI. V lost 8 bases, J lost 8 bases, and 12 bases lay in between.